This TCR beta chain was obtained from a study of T-cell memory formation after mild COVID-19. Details on this clonotype: Its cognate antigen is unknown.

Germline V CDR1 and CDR2: KGHDR, SFDVKD. This CDR3 is 12 amino acids long. V lost 9 bases and J lost 7; bases outside the gene matches: 4. Study-wide results and limits: Contracting CD4+ clones sat mainly in CM and EM; CD8+ in EMRA.

Researchers used 5'RACE with constant-segment primers to make TCR alpha and TCR beta cDNA libraries that carry sample barcodes and UMIs. Each CDR3 protein gets one entry after TCRdb re-called the 5' RACE reads with MiXCR. The sample contains around 510,000 distinct CDR3 sequences, approximately 21% of which appear only once. Material: PBMCs or a T cell subset sorted from them (not recorded which). The clonotype comes from an adult woman who had mild COVID-19 (a few samples of this study predate the infection). Cell type and time point are not known. The genes are TRBV24-1 and TRBJ1-2; 10 positions agree with TRBD1. The CDR3 coding sequence is TGTGCCACCGGGGACAGGGGAGTTGGCTACACCTTC. Translation gives CATGDRGVGYTF.